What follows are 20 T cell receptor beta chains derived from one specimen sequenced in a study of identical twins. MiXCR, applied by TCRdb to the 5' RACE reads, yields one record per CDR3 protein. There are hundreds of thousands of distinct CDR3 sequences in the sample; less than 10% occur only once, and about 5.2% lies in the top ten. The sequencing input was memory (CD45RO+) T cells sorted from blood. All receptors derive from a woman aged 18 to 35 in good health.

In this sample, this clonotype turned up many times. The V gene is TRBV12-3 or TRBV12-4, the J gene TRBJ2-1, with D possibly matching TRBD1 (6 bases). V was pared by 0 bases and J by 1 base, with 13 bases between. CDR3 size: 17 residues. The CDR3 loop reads CASSLAPGVASYNEQFF. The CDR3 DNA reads TGTGCCAGCAGTTTAGCCCCAGGGGTAGCATCCTACAATGAGCAGTTCTTC.

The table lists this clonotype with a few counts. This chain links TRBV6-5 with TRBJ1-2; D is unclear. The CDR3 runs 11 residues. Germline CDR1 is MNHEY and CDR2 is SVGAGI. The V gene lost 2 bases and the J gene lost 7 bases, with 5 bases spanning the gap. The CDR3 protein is CASSYGVGYTF. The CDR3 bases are TGTGCCAGCAGTTACGGGGTTGGCTACACCTTC.

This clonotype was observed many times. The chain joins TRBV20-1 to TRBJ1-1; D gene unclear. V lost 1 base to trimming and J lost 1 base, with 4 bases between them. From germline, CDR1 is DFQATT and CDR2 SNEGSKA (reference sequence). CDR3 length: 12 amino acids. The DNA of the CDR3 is TGCAGTGCTAGAGCCCCGAACACTGAAGCTTTCTTT. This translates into CSARAPNTEAFF.

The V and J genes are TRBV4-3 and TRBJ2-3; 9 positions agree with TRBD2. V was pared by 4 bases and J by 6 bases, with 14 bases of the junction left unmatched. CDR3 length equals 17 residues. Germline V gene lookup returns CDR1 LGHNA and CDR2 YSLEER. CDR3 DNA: TGCGCCAGCAGCCGGACCATCGGCGGGAGGGCCCGGGATACGCAGTATTTT. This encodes CASSRTIGGRARDTQYF.

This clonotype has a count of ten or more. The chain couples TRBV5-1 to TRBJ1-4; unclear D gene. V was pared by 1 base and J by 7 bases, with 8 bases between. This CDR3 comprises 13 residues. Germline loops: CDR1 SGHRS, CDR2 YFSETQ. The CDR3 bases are TGCGCCAGCAGCTTGATGCCAAGTGAAAAACTGTTTTTT. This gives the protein CASSLMPSEKLFF.

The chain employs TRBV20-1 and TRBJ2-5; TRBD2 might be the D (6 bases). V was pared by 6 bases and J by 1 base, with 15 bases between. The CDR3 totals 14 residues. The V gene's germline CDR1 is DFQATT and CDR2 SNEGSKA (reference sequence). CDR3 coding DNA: TGCAGTGCCACCCTGCGAGCGGGCCAAGAGACCCAGTACTTC. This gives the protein CSATLRAGQETQYF.

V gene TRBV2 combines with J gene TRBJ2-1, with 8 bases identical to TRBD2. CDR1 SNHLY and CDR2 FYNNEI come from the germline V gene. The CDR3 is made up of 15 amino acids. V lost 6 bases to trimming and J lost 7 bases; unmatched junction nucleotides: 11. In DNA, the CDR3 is TGTGCCAGCAGGAGACTCGGGGGGGCTCGTAATGAGCAGTTCTTC. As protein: CASRRLGGARNEQFF.

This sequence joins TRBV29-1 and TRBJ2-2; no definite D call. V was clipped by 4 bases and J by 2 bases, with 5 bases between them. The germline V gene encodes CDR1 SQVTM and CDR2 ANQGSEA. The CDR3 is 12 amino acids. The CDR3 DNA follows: TGCAGCGTTGTCGATAACACCGGGGAGCTGTTTTTT. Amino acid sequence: CSVVDNTGELFF.

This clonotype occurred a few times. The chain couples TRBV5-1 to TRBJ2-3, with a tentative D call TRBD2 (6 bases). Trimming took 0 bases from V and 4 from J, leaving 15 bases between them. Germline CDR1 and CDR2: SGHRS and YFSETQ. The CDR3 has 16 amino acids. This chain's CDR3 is CASSLAVGGQSDTQYF. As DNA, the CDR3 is TGCGCCAGCAGCTTGGCCGTGGGAGGACAATCAGATACGCAGTATTTT.

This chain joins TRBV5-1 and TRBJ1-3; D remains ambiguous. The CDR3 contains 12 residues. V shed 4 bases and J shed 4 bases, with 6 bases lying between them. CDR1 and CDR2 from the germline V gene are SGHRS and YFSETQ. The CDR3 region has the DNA TGCGCCAGCAGCGGCCAGGGAAACACCATATATTTT. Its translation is CASSGQGNTIYF.

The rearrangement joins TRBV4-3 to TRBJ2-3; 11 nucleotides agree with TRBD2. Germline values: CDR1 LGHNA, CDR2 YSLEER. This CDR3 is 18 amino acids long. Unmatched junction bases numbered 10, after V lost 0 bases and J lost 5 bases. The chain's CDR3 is CASSQEGIAGGPGDTQYF. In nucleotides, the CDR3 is TGCGCCAGCAGCCAAGAGGGAATAGCGGGAGGGCCGGGAGATACGCAGTATTTT.

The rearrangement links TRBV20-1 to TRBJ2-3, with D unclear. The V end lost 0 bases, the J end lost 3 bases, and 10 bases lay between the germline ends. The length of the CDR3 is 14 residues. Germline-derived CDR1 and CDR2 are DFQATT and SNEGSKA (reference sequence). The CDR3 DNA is TGCAGTGCTAGAGATCTCATAAGGACAGATACGCAGTATTTT. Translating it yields CSARDLIRTDTQYF.

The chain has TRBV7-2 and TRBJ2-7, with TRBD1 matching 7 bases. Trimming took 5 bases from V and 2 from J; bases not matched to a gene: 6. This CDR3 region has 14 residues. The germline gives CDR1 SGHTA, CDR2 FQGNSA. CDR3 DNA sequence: TGTGCCAGCAGCCCCCGGACAGGAACCTACGAGCAGTACTTC. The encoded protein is CASSPRTGTYEQYF.

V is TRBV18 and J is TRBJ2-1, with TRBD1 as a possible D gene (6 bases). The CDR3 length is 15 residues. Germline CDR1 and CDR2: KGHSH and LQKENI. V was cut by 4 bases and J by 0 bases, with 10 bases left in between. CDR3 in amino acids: CASSQGQSSYNEQFF. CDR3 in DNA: TGTGCCAGCTCACAGGGACAAAGCTCCTACAATGAGCAGTTCTTC. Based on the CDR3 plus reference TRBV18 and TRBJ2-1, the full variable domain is NAGVMQNPRHLVRRRGQEARLRCSPMKGHSHVYWYRQLPEEGLKFMVYLQKENIIDESGMPKERFSAEFPKEGPSILRIQQVVRGDSAAYFCASSQGQSSYNEQFFGPGTRLTVL.

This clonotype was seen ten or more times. The chain's CDR3 is CSARPGTSPLNEQFF. The CDR3 DNA is TGCAGTGCTAGACCCGGGACTAGCCCCCTAAATGAGCAGTTCTTC. The gene calls are TRBV20-1 and TRBJ2-1; 9 nucleotides align to TRBD2. V lost 2 bases, J lost 7 bases, and 9 bases stayed unmatched. The CDR3 totals 15 residues. Germline V gene lookup returns CDR1 DFQATT and CDR2 SNEGSKA (reference sequence).

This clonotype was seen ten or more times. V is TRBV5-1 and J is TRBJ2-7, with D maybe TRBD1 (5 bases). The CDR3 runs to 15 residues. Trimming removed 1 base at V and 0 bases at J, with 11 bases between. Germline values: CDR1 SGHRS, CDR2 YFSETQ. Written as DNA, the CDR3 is TGCGCCAGCAGCTTGATCGACAGAAGCTCCTACGAGCAGTACTTC. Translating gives CASSLIDRSSYEQYF. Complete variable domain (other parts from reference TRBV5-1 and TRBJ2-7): KAGVTQTPRYLIKTRGQQVTLSCSPISGHRSVSWYQQTPGQGLQFLFEYFSETQRNKGNFPGRFSGRQFSNSRSEMNVSTLELGDSALYLCASSLIDRSSYEQYFGPGTRLTVT.

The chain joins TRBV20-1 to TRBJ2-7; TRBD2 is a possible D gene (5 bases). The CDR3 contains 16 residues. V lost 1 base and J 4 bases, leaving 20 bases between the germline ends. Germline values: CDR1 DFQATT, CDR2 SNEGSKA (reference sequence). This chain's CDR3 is CSARAVTGPTGYEQYF. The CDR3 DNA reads TGCAGTGCTAGAGCCGTCACGGGCCCCACGGGGTACGAGCAGTACTTC.

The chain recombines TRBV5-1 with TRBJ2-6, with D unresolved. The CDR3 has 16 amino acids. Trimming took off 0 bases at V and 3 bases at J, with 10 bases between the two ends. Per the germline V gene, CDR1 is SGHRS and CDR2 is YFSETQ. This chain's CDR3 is CASSLDFGFGANVLTF. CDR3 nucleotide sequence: TGCGCCAGCAGCTTGGATTTTGGCTTTGGGGCCAACGTCCTGACTTTC.

CDR3 coding DNA: TGTGCCAGCTCACTGTGGCAGGAAAATGAAAAACTGTTTTTT. Residues: CASSLWQENEKLFF. V gene TRBV18 combines with J gene TRBJ1-4, with no clear D. V lost 4 bases, J lost 5 bases, and 11 bases lay in between. This CDR3 contains 14 residues. Germline V gives CDR1 KGHSH, CDR2 LQKENI.

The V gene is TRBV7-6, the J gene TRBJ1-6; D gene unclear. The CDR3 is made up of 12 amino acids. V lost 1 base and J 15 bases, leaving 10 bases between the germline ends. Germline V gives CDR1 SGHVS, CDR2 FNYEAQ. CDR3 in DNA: TGTGCCAGCAGCTTAGATTTGGGCCTCCTCCACTTT. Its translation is CASSLDLGLLHF.